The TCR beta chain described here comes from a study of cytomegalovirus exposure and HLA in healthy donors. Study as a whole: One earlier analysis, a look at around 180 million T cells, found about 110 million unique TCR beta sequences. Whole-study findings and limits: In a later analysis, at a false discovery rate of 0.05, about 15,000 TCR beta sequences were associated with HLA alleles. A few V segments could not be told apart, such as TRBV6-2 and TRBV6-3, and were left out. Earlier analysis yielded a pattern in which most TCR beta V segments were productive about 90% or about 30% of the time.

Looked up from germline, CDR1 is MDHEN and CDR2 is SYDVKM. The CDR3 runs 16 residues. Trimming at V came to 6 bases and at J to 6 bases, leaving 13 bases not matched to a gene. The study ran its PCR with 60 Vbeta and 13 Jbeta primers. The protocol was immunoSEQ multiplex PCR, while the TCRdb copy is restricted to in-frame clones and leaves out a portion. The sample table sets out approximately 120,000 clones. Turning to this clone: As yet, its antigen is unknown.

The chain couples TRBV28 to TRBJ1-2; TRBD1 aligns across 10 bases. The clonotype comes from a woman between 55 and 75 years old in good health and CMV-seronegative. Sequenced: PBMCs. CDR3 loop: CASRHSLDRGPNGYTF. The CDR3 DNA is TGTGCCAGCAGACACTCCCTCGACAGGGGGCCGAATGGCTACACCTTC.